This T cell receptor beta chain was recovered during a study of CD8 T cells in ankylosing spondylitis. Study-wide results and caveats: The clones that were linked to disease were reported to be significantly enriched in matched synovial fluid samples from ankylosing spondylitis patients. For ankylosing spondylitis blood, a TCR beta motif of 8 or 9 highly homologous variants appeared characteristic. In synovial fluid and blood from reactive arthritis, some motif variants were previously reported.

Details on this clonotype: The antigen is undetermined.

Germline CDR1 SGHAT, CDR2 FQNNGV. V dropped 2 bases and J dropped 3 bases, with 11 bases sitting between them. CDR3 length: 14 residues. TCRdb reanalysed the 5' RACE reads using MiXCR and keeps one entry per CDR3 protein. The profile covers 150,000 or so distinct CDR3 sequences, with approximately 20% appearing a single time and under 9% taken by the ten largest. This clonotype originated in a male donor with ankylosing spondylitis or in good health (not recorded which). This chain links TRBV11-2 with TRBJ2-7; D may match TRBD1 or TRBD2 (5 bases each). The specimen was blood, either unsorted or a sorted T cell fraction (not recorded which). CDR3 sequence: CASSLRDRYYEQYF. The CDR3 bases are TGTGCCAGCAGCTTAAGGGACCGGTACTACGAGCAGTACTTC.